The 21 T cell receptor beta chains in this list originate from one sample, sequenced in a study of shared clonotypes between healthy human individuals. The assay was immunoSEQ multiplex PCR, and TCRdb's table has in-frame clones only and misses some. Found here are about 1,800,000 clones, over 85% of them singletons; the top ten hold under 1.5%. CD8 cells classed as naive were CD45RO-negative and positively selected for CCR7, excluding terminally differentiated effector memory CD45RA+ cells. The specimen sequenced was naive CD8+ T cells sorted from blood. The receptors shown here come from a man in his late teens or twenties in good health.

V gene TRBV7-6 combines with J gene TRBJ2-7; TRBD2 aligns across 13 bases. The CDR3 is made up of 16 amino acids. CDR1 and CDR2 (germline): SGHVS, FNYEAQ. Trimming cost V 4 bases and J 2 bases; bases outside gene matches: 5. The CDR3 DNA sequence: TGTGCCAGCAGCTCCCGACTAGCGGGGGGACCCTACGAGCAGTACTTC. It is translated as CASSSRLAGGPYEQYF.

This chain uses TRBV29-1 with TRBJ2-7; the match to TRBD2 covers 12 bases. Germline loops: CDR1 SQVTM, CDR2 ANQGSEA. J lost 7 bases, V lost 3 bases, and 10 bases had no gene match. This CDR3 spans 15 amino acids. CDR3 residues: CSVDSGLAGGQEQYF. The CDR3 nucleotides read TGCAGCGTTGACTCTGGGCTAGCGGGAGGGCAGGAGCAGTACTTC.

This sequence joins TRBV6-1 and TRBJ1-4; D might be TRBD1 (5 bases). V was cut by 2 bases and J by 4 bases, with 8 bases left in between. Germline values: CDR1 MNHNS, CDR2 SASEGT. This CDR3 spans 14 amino acids. In DNA, the CDR3 is TGTGCCAGCAGTGAACAGGGAGGTAATGAAAAACTGTTTTTT. It is translated as CASSEQGGNEKLFF.

The chain is built from TRBV9 and TRBJ2-7, with D possibly TRBD2 on 6 matching bases. This CDR3 is 13 amino acids long. Germline CDR1 SGDLS, CDR2 YYNGEE. The V end lost 4 bases, the J end lost 6 bases, and 14 bases lay between the germline ends. The CDR3 here is CASSTRDSGEQYF. The CDR3 region has the DNA TGTGCCAGCAGCACCCGGGACTCCGGCGAGCAGTACTTC. The entire variable domain, with the rest obtained from reference TRBV9 and TRBJ2-7, is as follows: DSGVTQTPKHLITATGQRVTLRCSPRSGDLSVYWYQQSLDQGLQFLIQYYNGEERAKGNILERFSAQQFPDLHSELNLSSLELGDSALYFCASSTRDSGEQYFGPGTRLTVT.

The V gene is TRBV19, the J gene TRBJ1-5; 8 nucleotides align to TRBD1. Germline CDR1 reads LNHDA; CDR2 reads SQIVND (reference sequence). The CDR3 has 16 residues. Trimming removed 9 bases from V and 6 bases from J; junction bases left unmatched: 16. The CDR3 here is CASLPGGQGAIQPQHF. Written as DNA, the CDR3 is TGTGCCAGCCTCCCAGGCGGACAGGGAGCAATTCAGCCCCAGCATTTT.

This clone was observed once. The chain is built from TRBV27 and TRBJ2-5, with TRBD1 matching over 10 bases. This CDR3 comprises 14 residues. With 6 bases clipped from V and 4 bases from J, the junction kept 5 bases outside the gene matches. Looked up from germline, CDR1 is MNHEY and CDR2 is SMNVEV (reference sequence). For the CDR3, the DNA is TGTGCCAGCAGCGACAGGGGGCTGTTAGAGACCCAGTACTTC. Protein sequence: CASSDRGLLETQYF.

This clone has only one observation. The DNA for the CDR3 is TGTGCCTGGAGGTCGGGACCCCTAAGCTCCTACGAGCAGTACTTC. It translates to CAWRSGPLSSYEQYF. This chain links TRBV30 with TRBJ2-7; D is tentatively TRBD1 or TRBD2 (5 bases each). Germline CDR1 and CDR2: GTSNPN and SVGIG (reference sequence). V shed 3 bases and J shed 0 bases, with 15 bases lying between them. CDR3 size: 15 residues.

The genes are TRBV15 and TRBJ1-1, with D maybe TRBD1 (5 bases). The CDR3 covers 13 residues. CDR1 is LNHNV, CDR2 YYDKDF, per germline (reference sequence). The V gene lost 6 bases and the J gene lost 1 base, with 9 bases spanning the gap. The DNA for the CDR3 is TGTGCCACCAGTCGGGACGCGAACACTGAAGCTTTCTTT. Its protein product is CATSRDANTEAFF.

V gene TRBV27 combines with J gene TRBJ2-7, with D possibly being TRBD2 (6 bases). Trimming took 2 bases from V and 1 from J, leaving 12 bases between them. Germline assignment: CDR1 MNHEY and CDR2 SMNVEV (reference sequence). This CDR3 has 15 residues. The CDR3 protein is CASSLVSGDSYEQYF. CDR3 sequence (DNA): TGTGCCAGCAGTTTAGTTAGCGGAGATTCCTACGAGCAGTACTTC.

This rearrangement joins TRBV30 to TRBJ2-7; D remains unclear. Germline CDR1 and CDR2: GTSNPN and SVGIG (reference sequence). The length of the CDR3 is 14 residues. V was clipped by 8 bases and J by 1 base, with 18 bases between them. In DNA form, the CDR3 reads TGTGCCATCACTTCTCCGACGGATTCCTACGAGCAGTACTTC. Translated: CAITSPTDSYEQYF. Filled out from reference TRBV30 and TRBJ2-7, the complete variable domain reads SQTIHQWPATLVQPVGSPLSLECTVEGTSNPNLYWYRQAAGRGLQLLFYSVGIGQISSEVPQNLSASRPQDRQFILSSKKLLLSDSGFYLCAITSPTDSYEQYFGPGTRLTVT.

The chain has TRBV27 and TRBJ1-6; D may be TRBD1 (6 bases). The CDR3 extends over 17 amino acids. Germline CDR1 and CDR2: MNHEY and SMNVEV (reference sequence). Trimming took 6 bases from V and 10 from J, leaving 25 bases between them. CDR3 sequence: CASRNGGPEGGWSPLHF. CDR3 DNA sequence: TGTGCCAGCAGAAATGGAGGGCCCGAGGGGGGTTGGTCACCCCTCCACTTT.

The genes are TRBV5-5 and TRBJ2-3; D is unresolved. The V end lost 0 bases, the J end lost 3 bases, and 11 bases lay between the germline ends. The germline gives CDR1 SGHKS, CDR2 YYEKEE (reference sequence). The CDR3 runs 15 residues. CDR3 residues: CASSLVSWLTDTQYF. The CDR3 nucleotides are TGTGCCAGCAGCTTGGTTTCGTGGTTAACAGATACGCAGTATTTT.

The chain uses TRBV7-9 and TRBJ1-2; possible D gene TRBD1, 6 bases. Trimming stripped 5 bases from V and 2 bases from J, with 12 bases between. The CDR3 length is 14 residues. The germline V gene encodes CDR1 SEHNR and CDR2 FQNEAQ (reference sequence). In DNA form, the CDR3 reads TGTGCCAGCAGCCTAGGGGGAGCCAACTATGGCTACACCTTC. This translates into CASSLGGANYGYTF.

The chain uses TRBV21-1 and TRBJ2-3; the listed D gene, TRBD2, was not tested against the DNA. TRBV21-1 is tagged as a pseudogene. The CDR3 covers 16 residues. The CDR3 region has the DNA TGTGCCAGCAGCTTCCACCGGGGGTCCCACACAGATACGCAGTATTTT. This gives the protein CASSFHRGSHTDTQYF.

The CDR3 nucleotides are TGCGCCAGCAGCCAAGATCTTCGGACTCGGTATAACTATGGCTACACCTTC. Translated, it gives CASSQDLRTRYNYGYTF. The gene calls are TRBV4-3 and TRBJ1-2; D unresolved. Trimming took off 0 bases at V and 1 base at J, with 15 bases between the two ends. Germline V lookup: CDR1 LGHNA, CDR2 YSLEER. The CDR3 is made up of 17 amino acids.

With respect to this clone: Other DNA sequences from this sample encode an identical CDR3 as well. This chain uses TRBV27 with TRBJ2-7; TRBD1 is a possible D gene (5 bases). The length of the CDR3 is 13 residues. Deletions cut 8 bases from V and 2 bases from J, with 13 bases between. Germline V gives CDR1 MNHEY, CDR2 SMNVEV (reference sequence). This CDR3 is CASSPGITYEQYF. Written as DNA, the CDR3 is TGTGCCAGCTCCCCAGGGATTACCTACGAGCAGTACTTC.

The chain recombines TRBV28 with TRBJ1-5; no clear D gene. V dropped 2 bases and J dropped 1 base, with 9 bases sitting between them. Germline CDR1 MDHEN, CDR2 SYDVKM. This CDR3 contains 15 residues. The CDR3 is CASSLNPSSNQPQHF. CDR3 coding DNA: TGTGCCAGCAGTTTAAACCCATCCAGCAATCAGCCCCAGCATTTT.

V is TRBV4-3 and J is TRBJ1-2; D may be TRBD1 (5 bases). CDR3 size: 15 residues. V lost 1 base to trimming and J lost 1 base, with 10 bases between them. Germline lookup yields CDR1 LGHNA and CDR2 YSLEER. The CDR3: CASSQGPDSNYGYTF. The CDR3, as DNA: TGCGCCAGCAGCCAAGGACCTGACAGTAACTATGGCTACACCTTC.

The V and J genes are TRBV5-4 and TRBJ1-2, with no clear D. This CDR3 contains 11 residues. Germline assignment: CDR1 SGHNT and CDR2 YYREEE (reference sequence). V lost 4 bases, J lost 8 bases, and 9 bases lay in between. The CDR3 DNA sequence: TGTGCCAGCAGCCGGGGAGGAGGCTACACCTTC. Its protein is CASSRGGGYTF.

The V and J genes are TRBV29-1 and TRBJ2-3, with a possible D match to TRBD2 (6 bases). V was trimmed by 3 bases and J by 2 bases, leaving 12 bases between them. Germline-derived CDR1 and CDR2 are SQVTM and ANQGSEA. The CDR3 is 14 residues long. The CDR3: CSVDAGTHTDTQYF. Here the CDR3 DNA reads TGCAGCGTTGACGCGGGGACGCACACAGATACGCAGTATTTT.

V and J are TRBV2 and TRBJ1-3; weak D call: TRBD1 (5 bases). The CDR3 sequence is 16 residues long. The germline V gene has CDR1 SNHLY and CDR2 FYNNEI. V was clipped by 1 base and J by 0 bases, with 10 bases between them. The CDR3 here is CASSEGTTFSGNTIYF. The CDR3 nucleotides are TGTGCCAGCAGTGAAGGGACAACCTTCTCTGGAAACACCATATATTTT.